A single sample is the source of the 32 T cell receptor beta chains below, sequenced in a study of T cell changes during pregnancy in multiple sclerosis. Repertoires were generated with immunoSEQ multiplex PCR, while TCRdb's copy carries only in-frame clones and drops some. The table shows tens of thousands of clones, with 80% to 95% occurring only once. Sequences were derived from peripheral blood, sampled in the first trimester of pregnancy. The receptors were gathered from a female donor with multiple sclerosis, enrolled in a pregnancy study.

This chain connects TRBV7-8 to TRBJ1-2; no firm D call. Trimming took off 5 bases at V and 4 bases at J, with 32 bases between the two ends. CDR1 and CDR2 from the germline V gene are SGHVS and FQNEAQ. This CDR3 is 20 amino acids long. This chain's CDR3 is CASSPTQQLNSAQYFYGYTF. DNA of the CDR3: TGTGCCAGCAGCCCGACCCAACAATTGAATTCGGCACAGTACTTCTATGGCTACACCTTC.

The chain has TRBV25-1 and TRBJ1-4, with TRBD1 as a possible D gene (5 bases). This CDR3 is 16 amino acids long. The ends were cut back, 4 bases at V and 8 bases at J, with 20 bases in the middle. In germline, CDR1 is MGHDK, CDR2 SYGVNS. This chain's CDR3 is CASSATLGLHLEKLFF. In nucleotides, the CDR3 is TGTGCCAGCAGTGCCACACTGGGGCTCCACCTGGAAAAACTGTTTTTT.

The chain uses TRBV27 and TRBJ2-1; TRBD1 matches 7 bases. Trimming cost V 4 bases and J 4 bases; bases outside gene matches: 7. Germline CDR1 MNHEY, CDR2 SMNVEV (reference sequence). The CDR3 totals 15 residues. The chain's CDR3 is CASSSSTQGYNEQFF. CDR3 bases: TGTGCCAGCAGTTCCTCAACACAGGGGTACAATGAGCAGTTCTTC.

With respect to this clone: Other DNA sequences in the same sample also yield this CDR3. The V gene is TRBV19, the J gene TRBJ1-1; possible D gene TRBD1, 6 bases. Trimming cost V 6 bases and J 0 bases, with 11 bases left between them. CDR1 is LNHDA and CDR2 is SQIVND in the germline V gene (reference sequence). The CDR3 loop spans 14 amino acids. CDR3 nucleotides: TGTGCCAGTAGGGACAGCTCCATGAACACTGAAGCTTTCTTT. As protein: CASRDSSMNTEAFF.

V gene TRBV7-2 combines with J gene TRBJ2-7; tentatively, D is TRBD1 (5 bases). V lost 1 base and J lost 3, with 13 bases in between. Germline V gene data show CDR1 as SGHTA and CDR2 as FQGNSA. The CDR3 totals 15 residues. The DNA of the CDR3 is TGTGCCAGCAGCTTAGACAGGATTTCCTACTACGAGCAGTACTTC. Amino acid sequence: CASSLDRISYYEQYF.

The J gene is TRBJ1-5, the V gene TRBV25-1; perhaps TRBD1 as D (6 bases). V was shortened by 5 bases and J by 7 bases, with 12 bases between the two germline ends. CDR1 is MGHDK and CDR2 is SYGVNS in the germline V gene. The CDR3 has 13 residues. The DNA of the CDR3 is TGTGCCAGCAGTAGGGGGTTTGGCCAGCCCCAGCATTTT. Protein: CASSRGFGQPQHF.

This chain uses TRBV10-1 with TRBJ2-1, with 9 positions matching TRBD1. Germline CDR1 reads WNHNN; CDR2 reads SYGVQD (reference sequence). This CDR3 region has 15 residues. J gave up 9 bases and V 6 bases, and 12 bases lay outside the gene matches. The CDR3 sequence is CASSQRTGEGGEQFF. The CDR3 DNA follows: TGCGCCAGCAGCCAACGGACAGGGGAGGGGGGTGAGCAGTTCTTC.

For this clone: Additional DNA sequences in this sample encode the identical CDR3. The chain combines TRBV19 with TRBJ2-2; 7 bases map to TRBD1. Germline values: CDR1 LNHDA, CDR2 SQIVND (reference sequence). The CDR3 covers 16 residues. The trim removed 5 bases at V and 0 bases at J, leaving 6 bases unmatched. CDR3 sequence reads: CASSPWTGSNTGELFF. The DNA for the CDR3 is TGTGCCAGTAGTCCCTGGACAGGTTCGAACACCGGGGAGCTGTTTTTT.

The V gene is TRBV7-8, the J gene TRBJ1-1; no clear D. The V end lost 0 bases, the J end lost 1 base, and 9 bases lay between the germline ends. In germline, CDR1 is SGHVS, CDR2 FQNEAQ. The CDR3 loop spans 15 amino acids. CDR3 DNA sequence: TGTGCCAGCAGCTTAGCGTACCGGGGGAACACTGAAGCTTTCTTT. Translating gives CASSLAYRGNTEAFF.

The chain recombines TRBV2 with TRBJ2-3; 10 bases line up with TRBD2. The CDR3 covers 18 residues. V gave up 6 bases and J gave up 1 base; unmatched junction bases: 13. Germline V gene lookup returns CDR1 SNHLY and CDR2 FYNNEI. The CDR3 sequence: CASRDYRSAGGGTDTQYF. The DNA for the CDR3 is TGTGCCAGCAGGGACTACCGATCAGCGGGGGGGGGCACAGATACGCAGTATTTT.

This chain uses TRBV6-4 with TRBJ2-1; 10 nucleotides line up with TRBD2. Germline CDR1 MRHNA, CDR2 SNTAGT. Trimming removed 5 bases from V and 9 bases from J; junction bases left unmatched: 7. This CDR3 spans 14 amino acids. The CDR3: CASSYLAGVGEQFF. As DNA, the CDR3 is TGTGCCAGCAGTTATCTAGCGGGAGTAGGTGAGCAGTTCTTC.

V is TRBV4-1 and J is TRBJ2-7; 7 nucleotides line up with TRBD2. Germline CDR1 is MGHRA and CDR2 is YSYEKL. V gave up 0 bases and J gave up 5 bases; unmatched junction bases: 16. The CDR3 has 18 amino acids. DNA of the CDR3: TGCGCCAGCAGCCAAGAGCAACGAAGAGGGAGGGAAGTCGACGAGCAGTACTTC. Translation: CASSQEQRRGREVDEQYF.

The CDR3 spells CASSHRGQWSGGELFF. CDR3 in DNA: TGCGCCAGCAGCCATCGGGGACAGTGGTCCGGCGGGGAGCTGTTTTTT. The V call is TRBV4-1, the J call TRBJ2-2; 7 positions agree with TRBD1. The ends lost 3 bases at V and 7 bases at J; junction bases unmatched: 11. This CDR3 has 16 amino acids. In germline, CDR1 is MGHRA, CDR2 YSYEKL.

DNA for the CDR3: TGTGCCAGCAGCCCACGACAGGGTATGGTGGTGGAACTGTTTTTT. Amino acid sequence: CASSPRQGMVVELFF. The chain is built from TRBV7-8 and TRBJ1-4, with 7 bases lining up with TRBD1. This CDR3 is built from 15 residues. CDR1 is SGHVS and CDR2 is FQNEAQ in the germline V gene. The V and J ends lost 5 bases and 12 bases, in that order; junction bases with no gene match: 15. The full variable domain, in which reference TRBV7-8 and TRBJ1-4 provide the parts outside the CDR3, is GAGVSQSPRYKVAKRGQDVALRCDPISGHVSLFWYQQALGQGPEFLTYFQNEAQLDKSGLPSDRFFAERPEGSVSTLKIQRTQQEDSAVYLCASSPRQGMVVELFFGSGTQLSVL.

This chain connects TRBV18 to TRBJ2-2; 8 bases are a match to TRBD2. The CDR3 loop spans 17 amino acids. J lost 2 bases, V lost 3 bases, and 8 bases had no gene match. Per germline, CDR1 KGHSH and CDR2 LQKENI. In nucleotides, the CDR3 is TGTGCCAGCTCACCTGCGGGAGGCGCAATTAACACCGGGGAGCTGTTTTTT. Translated, it gives CASSPAGGAINTGELFF. The complete variable domain, with remaining parts taken from reference TRBV18 and TRBJ2-2, reads NAGVMQNPRHLVRRRGQEARLRCSPMKGHSHVYWYRQLPEEGLKFMVYLQKENIIDESGMPKERFSAEFPKEGPSILRIQQVVRGDSAAYFCASSPAGGAINTGELFFGEGSRLTVL.

The chain carries TRBV19 and TRBJ1-1, with TRBD1 matching over 10 bases. There are 14 residues in the CDR3. Unmatched junction bases numbered 5, after V lost 6 bases and J lost 4 bases. CDR1 and CDR2 from the germline V gene are LNHDA and SQIVND (reference sequence). CDR3 nucleotides: TGTGCCAGTAGAGACAGGGGGCGTAGCACTGAAGCTTTCTTT. It encodes CASRDRGRSTEAFF.

This clone is a singleton in its sample. The genes are TRBV27 and TRBJ2-3; D might be TRBD2 (6 bases). Deletions cut 3 bases from V and 2 bases from J, with 30 bases between. The CDR3 totals 21 residues. The germline V gene encodes CDR1 MNHEY and CDR2 SMNVEV (reference sequence). The CDR3 sequence: CASSFLPGAYSTGDSTDTQYF. The CDR3 bases are TGTGCCAGCAGTTTTCTGCCTGGGGCCTACTCTACGGGGGACTCCACAGATACGCAGTATTTT.

This clone was recorded once. The CDR3 loop reads CAWSTNRDKRIKKLFF. CDR3 nucleotides: TGTGCCTGGAGTACGAACAGGGATAAGAGGATAAAAAAACTGTTTTTT. The chain combines TRBV30 with TRBJ1-4, with D possibly TRBD1 on 6 matching bases. The CDR3 is 16 residues long. Germline V gives CDR1 GTSNPN, CDR2 SVGIG (reference sequence). V was shortened by 2 bases and J by 9 bases, with 22 bases between the two germline ends.

The V and J genes are TRBV28 and TRBJ2-7, with TRBD2 matching over 9 bases. CDR3 size: 17 residues. Germline CDR1 and CDR2: MDHEN and SYDVKM. V shed 3 bases, J shed 2 bases, and the junction held 11 bases outside the gene matches. DNA for the CDR3: TGTGCCAGCAGTTTTATCGACGGCGGGAGGGCCCCCTACGAGCAGTACTTC. The encoded protein is CASSFIDGGRAPYEQYF.

The chain joins TRBV2 to TRBJ1-5, with 10 bases lining up with TRBD1. The CDR3 length is 15 residues. Germline assignment: CDR1 SNHLY and CDR2 FYNNEI. V lost 4 bases and J lost 5; bases outside the gene matches: 5. The CDR3 region is CASSGGQGGYQPQHF. CDR3 DNA sequence: TGTGCCAGCAGTGGAGGACAGGGGGGGTATCAGCCCCAGCATTTT.

This chain uses TRBV18 with TRBJ1-2; D not resolved. Trimming stripped 2 bases from V and 6 bases from J, with 16 bases between. This CDR3 has 15 amino acids. Germline CDR1 is KGHSH and CDR2 is LQKENI. The CDR3 spells CASSPNRHPGDGYTF. CDR3 in DNA: TGTGCCAGCTCACCAAACAGACACCCCGGGGATGGCTACACCTTC.

This rearrangement joins TRBV5-1 to TRBJ1-1; D perhaps matches TRBD1 (6 bases). Per the germline V gene, CDR1 is SGHRS and CDR2 is YFSETQ. The CDR3 runs to 14 residues. Trimming pared 4 bases from V and 0 bases from J, leaving 10 bases between. The CDR3 spells CASSRTELNTEAFF. In nucleotides, the CDR3 is TGCGCCAGCAGCCGGACAGAGTTGAACACTGAAGCTTTCTTT.

This clone was found a few times. The rearrangement uses TRBV7-2 and TRBJ2-3, with D hard to call. The V end was cut by 1 base, the J end by 4 bases, with 9 bases between. Germline-derived CDR1 and CDR2 are SGHTA and FQGNSA. The CDR3 covers 14 residues. The CDR3 DNA is TGTGCCAGCAGCTTAGTATTCCGGGCAGATACGCAGTATTTT. It translates to CASSLVFRADTQYF.

The CDR3 bases are TGCGCCAGCAGCCAGGAGACAGGGCGGCACGAGCAGTACTTC. Protein product: CASSQETGRHEQYF. V is TRBV4-3 and J is TRBJ2-7; 7 bases map to TRBD1. J lost 5 bases, V lost 3 bases, and 7 bases had no gene match. The CDR3 has 14 residues. Germline loops: CDR1 LGHNA, CDR2 YSLEER.

The genes are TRBV7-9 and TRBJ2-7, with 7 positions matching TRBD2. With 1 base clipped from V and 5 bases from J, the junction kept 5 bases outside the gene matches. Germline-derived CDR1 and CDR2 are SEHNR and FQNEAQ (reference sequence). This CDR3 contains 14 residues. The chain's CDR3 is CASSLVLRGDEQYF. The CDR3 DNA follows: TGTGCCAGCAGCTTAGTTCTCCGGGGGGACGAGCAGTACTTC. Based on the CDR3 plus reference TRBV7-9 and TRBJ2-7, the full variable domain is DTGVSQNPRHKITKRGQNVTFRCDPISEHNRLYWYRQTLGQGPEFLTYFQNEAQLEKSRLLSDRFSAERPKGSFSTLEIQRTEQGDSAMYLCASSLVLRGDEQYFGPGTRLTVT.

This rearrangement joins TRBV18 to TRBJ1-1, with D perhaps TRBD1 (6 bases). The CDR3 is made up of 14 amino acids. The V end was cut by 3 bases, the J end by 2 bases, with 10 bases between. CDR1 KGHSH and CDR2 LQKENI come from the germline V gene. For the CDR3, the DNA is TGTGCCAGCTCACCTTGGGACACTAACACTGAAGCTTTCTTT. Protein product: CASSPWDTNTEAFF.

This chain links TRBV6-1 with TRBJ1-5; 7 bases map to TRBD1. Unmatched junction bases numbered 8, after V lost 2 bases and J lost 4 bases. CDR3 length equals 16 residues. The germline V gene has CDR1 MNHNS and CDR2 SASEGT. In nucleotides, the CDR3 is TGTGCCAGCAGTGAATCGGCGAGACAGGGAAATCAGCCCCAGCATTTT. Protein sequence: CASSESARQGNQPQHF.

This chain uses TRBV28 with TRBJ2-6, with D tentatively TRBD2 (5 bases). The length of the CDR3 is 18 residues. The V gene's germline CDR1 is MDHEN and CDR2 SYDVKM. Between the trimmed V and J ends, which lost 2 bases and 0 bases, there was a span of 14 bases. In DNA, the CDR3 is TGTGCCAGCAGTTTACGTTGGGGTCGGGGCTCTGGGGCCAACGTCCTGACTTTC. Protein: CASSLRWGRGSGANVLTF.

CDR3 loop: CASSPGQGDRTEAFF. The CDR3 bases are TGTGCCAGCAGCCCCGGACAGGGAGATCGTACTGAAGCTTTCTTT. The V and J genes are TRBV7-9 and TRBJ1-1, with 8 bases fitting TRBD1. The CDR3 consists of 15 residues. V lost 5 bases, J lost 5 bases, and 10 bases stayed unmatched. Germline CDR1 SEHNR, CDR2 FQNEAQ (reference sequence).

This chain links TRBV4-1 with TRBJ2-1; TRBD2 might be the D (5 bases). The CDR3 length is 17 residues. Germline CDR1 reads MGHRA; CDR2 reads YSYEKL. V lost 0 bases and J lost 0, with 12 bases in between. The CDR3 sequence is CASSQDYEGLSYNEQFF. The CDR3 nucleotides are TGCGCCAGCAGCCAAGATTATGAGGGCCTCTCCTACAATGAGCAGTTCTTC.

This chain uses TRBV2 with TRBJ1-1; D gene unclear. Germline CDR1 is SNHLY and CDR2 is FYNNEI. V lost 6 bases and J 5 bases, leaving 22 bases between the germline ends. The CDR3 contains 16 residues. Here the CDR3 reads CASSPGGAVRRTEAFF. The CDR3 region has the DNA TGTGCCAGCAGCCCGGGAGGAGCCGTAAGACGGACTGAAGCTTTCTTT.

V usage is TRBV7-6 and J usage is TRBJ2-1; 7 bases map to TRBD1. Trimming at V came to 6 bases and at J to 4 bases, leaving 9 bases not matched to a gene. This CDR3 contains 15 residues. CDR1 SGHVS and CDR2 FNYEAQ come from the germline V gene. The DNA of the CDR3 is TGTGCCAGCAGGCGACAGGGAGTTCCTTACAATGAGCAGTTCTTC. As protein: CASRRQGVPYNEQFF.